The 5 T cell receptor beta chains listed next were all sequenced from one sample in a study of vaccination and CD4 T cells after COVID-19. This sample's treatment: approximately nine-day PBMC culture with coronavirus spike peptide pools or control peptides (ViraFEST assay). With the Oncomine TCR Beta short-read assay, DNA from cultured CD4+ T cells was sequenced. Each CDR3 protein gets one entry after TCRdb re-called the PCR reads with MiXCR. The profile covers 15,000 to 20,000 distinct CDR3 sequences, with roughly 53% appearing a single time and 12% taken by the ten largest. For these receptors, no antigen is known. Sequencing used CD4+ T cells from blood, cultured in vitro. Receptors originate from a human donor who had recovered from COVID-19.

The J gene is TRBJ2-7, the V gene TRBV12-3 or TRBV12-4; 7 nucleotides align to TRBD1. The V gene end was trimmed by 4 bases and the J gene end by 3 bases; junction bases not matched to a gene: 3. The CDR3 is made up of 13 amino acids. The CDR3 region is CASSSTGLYEQYF. Written as DNA, the CDR3 is TGTGCCAGCAGTTCGACAGGGCTCTACGAGCAGTACTTC.

The V gene is TRBV11-3, the J gene TRBJ2-1; no reliable D call. Germline V gene sequence: CDR1 SGHNT, CDR2 YENEEA. This CDR3 comprises 13 residues. The germline V and J ends were trimmed by 0 bases and 6 bases, with 6 bases remaining between them. CDR3 sequence reads: CASSLDTGNEQFF. In nucleotides, the CDR3 is TGTGCCAGCAGCTTAGATACGGGCAATGAGCAGTTCTTC. Full variable domain (missing parts from reference TRBV11-3 and TRBJ2-1): EAGVVQSPRYKIIEKKQPVAFWCNPISGHNTLYWYLQNLGQGPELLIRYENEEAVDDSQLPKDRFSAERLKGVDSTLKIQPAELGDSAVYLCASSLDTGNEQFFGPGTRLTVL.

J is TRBJ1-2 and V is TRBV7-2, with D perhaps matching TRBD1 (6 bases). This CDR3 is built from 12 residues. CDR1 and CDR2 (germline): SGHTA, FQGNSA. V lost 5 bases and J 12 bases, leaving 16 bases between the germline ends. The CDR3 sequence is CASSPREGVNTF. DNA for the CDR3: TGTGCCAGCAGCCCCCGGGAGGGGGTCAACACCTTC.

The chain has TRBV12-3 or TRBV12-4 and TRBJ2-1, with 10 nucleotides matching TRBD2. Losses at the gene ends were 6 bases for V and 6 bases for J; bases not matched to a gene: 5. The CDR3 spans 14 residues. CDR3 in amino acids: CASSSGLAPNEQFF. DNA for the CDR3: TGTGCCAGCAGCTCGGGACTAGCGCCCAATGAGCAGTTCTTC.

This chain uses TRBV20-1 with TRBJ1-1; 8 bases fit TRBD1. This CDR3 contains 11 residues. The ends lost 1 base at V and 10 bases at J; junction bases unmatched: 2. Looked up from germline, CDR1 is DFQATT and CDR2 is SNEGSKA (reference sequence). This CDR3 is CSARGQGLAFF. CDR3 bases: TGCAGTGCTAGAGGACAGGGGTTAGCTTTCTTT.